One TCR beta chain is described in this entry. What it binds is unknown. Clones were read by immunoSEQ multiplex PCR, and TCRdb kept only the in-frame ones, dropping some. Of over 60,000 clones in the sample, about nine tenths were seen once. Germline V gene data show CDR1 as MNHEY and CDR2 as SVGAGI. This CDR3 comprises 13 residues. V lost 5 bases and J lost 1, with 6 bases in between. This entry belongs to a study of OX40 agonist ivuxolimab in advanced cancers. On the study more broadly: One patient with hepatocellular carcinoma and two with cutaneous melanoma, three in all, had partial responses.

Overall study results and limits: People who partly responded at 0.1-3.0 mg/kg had some of the least clonal expansion seen. The antigens recognized by the expanded peripheral T cells, that is their antigen specificity, were not determined. The study found that CD8+ T cells averaged more expanded clones than CD4+.

The rearrangement links TRBV6-5 to TRBJ1-3, with a tentative D call TRBD1 (5 bases). The sequencing used CD4+ or CD8+ T cells sorted from blood, collected in a trial of the OX40 agonist ivuxolimab. This sequence originates from an adult with an advanced solid tumor such as melanoma, head and neck, liver or kidney cancer. CDR3 coding DNA: TGTGCCAGCAGTCAGGGTTCTGGAAACACCATATATTTT. Translated, it gives CASSQGSGNTIYF.